This T cell receptor beta chain comes out of a study of human T cells and chemical hapten exposure. Germline CDR1 and CDR2: LNHNV and YYDKDF (reference sequence). The CDR3 runs to 12 residues. V lost 0 bases and J lost 9, with 9 bases in between. From the RACE reads, TCRdb called clonotypes with MiXCR, one entry per CDR3 protein. The sample includes about 97,000 distinct CDR3 sequences, less than 35% seen only once; the top ten take about a tenth. About this clonotype: Its antigen is not known.

Time point defined: patch test 3, about 24 weeks after DPC sensitization. Documented treatment: therapeutic diphenylcyclopropenone sensitization with weekly scalp DPC. General study results and limits: Expanded TCRs formed significantly more large CDR3 similarity clusters than controls. Donors, who had alopecia, may show an immune response that differs from healthy people's.

The source material was whole blood, sampled in connection with sensitization to the hapten diphenylcyclopropenone (DPC). The chain is built from TRBV15 and TRBJ2-7; unclear D gene. This receptor was taken from a man between 40 and 49 years old with alopecia areata. Some clones in this sample may be carry-over from other donors' samples. As DNA, the CDR3 is TGTGCCACCAGCAGAGATTGGGGATGGCAGTACTTC. Protein product: CATSRDWGWQYF.